This T cell receptor (beta chain) was recorded in a study of blood T cell repertoires in COVID-19. CDR1 is MDHEN and CDR2 is SYDVKM in the germline V gene. Trimming removed 7 bases from V and 4 bases from J, with 13 bases in between. The CDR3 runs to 13 residues. In the source study's methods: Nucleated cell counts were estimated from reference gene primer amplification. The table came from immunoSEQ multiplex PCR; TCRdb's copy has only in-frame clones and leaves some out. The DNA was the basis for D and trimming; V, J and clone size are from that table. Of 70,000 to 100,000 clones listed, 88% were seen once; the top ten hold roughly 46%.

This clonotype originated in a human donor in a cohort sampled during active COVID-19. The gene calls are TRBV28 and TRBJ1-2, with TRBD1 as a possible D gene (5 bases). Material: peripheral blood. CDR3 nucleotide sequence: TGTGCCAGCAATTCGGGGGTTCTCTATGGCTACACCTTC. This encodes CASNSGVLYGYTF.